The next 22 T cell receptor beta chains were all read from a single sample in a study of shared clonotypes between healthy human individuals. The repertoire was sequenced with immunoSEQ multiplex PCR; TCRdb's copy has only in-frame clones and lacks some. In the table there are under 1,900,000 clones, 98% of which are singletons. Sample: naive CD4+ T cells sorted from blood. The subset here: CD45RA+ positively selected. Source of these receptors: a man younger than 45 in good health.

The rearrangement links TRBV14 to TRBJ2-7, with 8 bases aligning to TRBD2. The CDR3 extends over 16 amino acids. The V segment lost 1 base and the J segment 3 bases; nucleotides outside the gene matches: 8. Germline loops: CDR1 SGHDN, CDR2 FVKESK. DNA of the CDR3: TGTGCCAGCAGCCAAGCAAGCGGGAGTCGTCTCTACGAGCAGTACTTC. Protein sequence: CASSQASGSRLYEQYF.

This sequence joins TRBV9 and TRBJ2-1, with 8 bases aligning to TRBD2. CDR1 is SGDLS, CDR2 YYNGEE, per germline. J was trimmed by 8 bases and V by 4 bases; bases with no gene match: 20. The CDR3 loop spans 18 amino acids. The CDR3 is CASSPRPGGREGLDEQFF. The CDR3 nucleotides are TGTGCCAGCAGCCCCCGCCCCGGGGGTCGGGAGGGCCTCGATGAGCAGTTCTTC.

The chain is built from TRBV6-5 and TRBJ2-1; 7 bases are a match to TRBD1. V shed 10 bases and J 12 bases; nucleotides not matched to a gene: 18. Germline V CDR1 and CDR2: MNHEY, SVGAGI. The CDR3 covers 14 residues. The CDR3: CATKPAGQGVGQFF. DNA for the CDR3: TGTGCCACCAAACCCGCGGGCCAGGGGGTCGGGCAGTTCTTC.

The V and J genes are TRBV10-3 and TRBJ2-3; the D is unclear. The germline CDR1 and CDR2 sequences are ENHRY and SYGVKD. V dropped 0 bases and J dropped 5 bases, with 9 bases sitting between them. This CDR3 is built from 14 residues. The CDR3 spells CAISESTPEDTQYF. The CDR3 DNA follows: TGTGCCATCAGTGAGTCGACTCCGGAAGATACGCAGTATTTT.

The chain is built from TRBV28 and TRBJ2-5; tentatively, D is TRBD1 (5 bases). The CDR3 runs to 14 residues. Trimming left V 6 bases short and J 2 bases short, with 13 bases between. The V gene's germline CDR1 is MDHEN and CDR2 SYDVKM. The CDR3 region has the DNA TGTGCCAGCAGGTTGACTGACAGACAAGAGACCCAGTACTTC. Protein: CASRLTDRQETQYF.

This clone was seen just once. This chain connects TRBV5-1 to TRBJ2-7; D not resolved. Germline V CDR1 and CDR2: SGHRS, YFSETQ. With 0 bases removed from V and 2 bases from J, the gap between germline ends came to 9 bases. The CDR3 loop spans 14 amino acids. The CDR3 region is CASSLVGSAYEQYF. The CDR3, as DNA: TGCGCCAGCAGCTTGGTAGGGTCTGCCTACGAGCAGTACTTC. The entire variable domain, with the rest obtained from reference TRBV5-1 and TRBJ2-7, is as follows: KAGVTQTPRYLIKTRGQQVTLSCSPISGHRSVSWYQQTPGQGLQFLFEYFSETQRNKGNFPGRFSGRQFSNSRSEMNVSTLELGDSALYLCASSLVGSAYEQYFGPGTRLTVT.

This chain uses TRBV9 with TRBJ2-1; 11 positions agree with TRBD1. With V trimmed by 0 bases and J by 6 bases, 5 bases remained unmatched. Germline assignment: CDR1 SGDLS and CDR2 YYNGEE. This CDR3 contains 16 residues. The CDR3 bases are TGTGCCAGCAGCGTAGGGGCCGGGACAGGGGGCAATGAGCAGTTCTTC. As protein: CASSVGAGTGGNEQFF.

V gene TRBV28 combines with J gene TRBJ1-1; D possibly corresponds to TRBD1 (6 bases). This CDR3 is 15 amino acids long. The V end lost 2 bases, the J end lost 3 bases, and 13 bases lay between the germline ends. Germline V gives CDR1 MDHEN, CDR2 SYDVKM. The CDR3 DNA reads TGTGCCAGCAGTTTACGTCCTAAGGGGGACACTGAAGCTTTCTTT. Its translation is CASSLRPKGDTEAFF.

This chain connects TRBV28 to TRBJ2-2, with 10 bases that match TRBD2. Trimming at V came to 6 bases and at J to 3 bases, leaving 4 bases not matched to a gene. The CDR3 has 15 amino acids. Germline V CDR1 and CDR2: MDHEN, SYDVKM. CDR3 protein: CASSRGTSDTGELFF. CDR3 coding DNA: TGTGCCAGCAGCCGAGGGACTAGCGACACCGGGGAGCTGTTTTTT.

The V gene is TRBV19, the J gene TRBJ2-7; D call uncertain. V was pared by 4 bases and J by 1 base, with 8 bases between. Per the germline V gene, CDR1 is LNHDA and CDR2 is SQIVND (reference sequence). The CDR3 has 13 amino acids. In nucleotides, the CDR3 is TGTGCCAGTAGTACGATACATTCCTACGAGCAGTACTTC. Encoded protein: CASSTIHSYEQYF.

The chain joins TRBV5-1 to TRBJ2-1; the match to TRBD1 covers 8 bases. With V trimmed by 2 bases and J by 7 bases, 14 bases remained unmatched. CDR3 length equals 17 residues. Germline-derived CDR1 and CDR2 are SGHRS and YFSETQ. CDR3 amino acids: CASSLTPGTGGLNEQFF. CDR3 in DNA: TGCGCCAGCAGCTTAACACCCGGGACAGGAGGATTAAATGAGCAGTTCTTC.

Only one count was recorded for this clone. The chain links TRBV15 to TRBJ2-7, with 7 bases fitting TRBD2. Germline lookup yields CDR1 LNHNV and CDR2 YYDKDF (reference sequence). The trim removed 0 bases at V and 3 bases at J, leaving 11 bases unmatched. The CDR3 totals 17 residues. The CDR3 loop reads CATSRDFRVGGYYEQYF. The CDR3 DNA reads TGTGCCACCAGCAGAGATTTTAGGGTCGGGGGGTACTACGAGCAGTACTTC. The full variable domain, with the rest looked up from reference TRBV15 and TRBJ2-7, is DAMVIQNPRYQVTQFGKPVTLSCSQTLNHNVMYWYQQKSSQAPKLLFHYYDKDFNNEADTPDNFQSRRPNTSFCFLDIRSPGLGDTAMYLCATSRDFRVGGYYEQYFGPGTRLTVT.

The genes are TRBV15 and TRBJ2-2; tentatively, D is TRBD1 (6 bases). Trimming shortened V by 7 bases and J by 6 bases, and 9 bases separated the two germline ends. The CDR3 is 12 residues long. The V gene's germline CDR1 is LNHNV and CDR2 YYDKDF (reference sequence). CDR3 sequence: CATMHRAGELFF. CDR3 sequence (DNA): TGTGCCACCATGCACAGGGCCGGGGAGCTGTTTTTT.

This clone was observed once. J is TRBJ2-4 and V is TRBV10-3; TRBD2 aligns across 11 bases. This CDR3 has 18 residues. In germline, CDR1 is ENHRY, CDR2 SYGVKD. V trimming: 6 bases; J trimming: 1 base; junction bases outside the gene matches: 11. CDR3: CAISGGLAGGSAKNIQYF. The CDR3 DNA reads TGTGCCATCAGCGGGGGTCTAGCGGGAGGTAGCGCCAAAAACATTCAGTACTTC.

The CDR3, as DNA: TGCGCCAGCAGCTGGGGGACAGCTCTTAATGAAAAACTGTTTTTT. The encoded protein is CASSWGTALNEKLFF. The chain joins TRBV5-1 to TRBJ1-4; 7 bases line up with TRBD1. In germline, CDR1 is SGHRS, CDR2 YFSETQ. J gave up 4 bases and V 3 bases, and 6 bases lay outside the gene matches. The CDR3 covers 15 residues.

The rearrangement links TRBV29-1 to TRBJ2-1; 11 nucleotides agree with TRBD2. Germline CDR1 is SQVTM and CDR2 is ANQGSEA. V was clipped by 4 bases and J by 7 bases; unmatched bases: 9. This CDR3 has 15 residues. The CDR3 DNA sequence: TGCAGCGTTGCCCGACTAGCGGGACGTTTTAATGAGCAGTTCTTC. Translated, it gives CSVARLAGRFNEQFF.

The J gene is TRBJ2-1, the V gene TRBV7-7; D is ambiguous. This CDR3 has 14 residues. V lost 2 bases and J 9 bases, leaving 14 bases between the germline ends. Germline V gene sequence: CDR1 SSHAT, CDR2 FNYEAQ (reference sequence). CDR3 region: CASSLRTVYGEQFF. CDR3 nucleotide sequence: TGTGCCAGCAGCTTACGGACCGTTTATGGTGAGCAGTTCTTC.

The chain joins TRBV21-1 to TRBJ2-7; the listed D gene, TRBD2, was not tested against the DNA. TRBV21-1 is a pseudogene locus. The CDR3 runs to 15 residues. The CDR3: CASSNTSGRPYEQYF. The DNA of the CDR3 is TGTGCCAGCAGCAACACTAGCGGGAGGCCCTACGAGCAGTACTTC.

The chain couples TRBV2 to TRBJ1-2, with 9 bases identical to TRBD1. The V gene's germline CDR1 is SNHLY and CDR2 FYNNEI. The CDR3 consists of 14 residues. The V segment lost 6 bases and the J segment 6 bases; nucleotides outside the gene matches: 8. The CDR3 loop is CASRRQQGAHGYTF. CDR3 nucleotides: TGTGCCAGCAGGAGACAACAGGGGGCTCATGGCTACACCTTC.

The chain employs TRBV19 and TRBJ2-7; a weak D match, TRBD1 (5 bases). CDR1 and CDR2 (germline): LNHDA, SQIVND (reference sequence). The V gene lost 3 bases and the J gene lost 0 bases, with 12 bases spanning the gap. This CDR3 region has 15 residues. CDR3 amino acids: CASSIQGTVSYEQYF. The DNA of the CDR3 is TGTGCCAGTAGTATCCAGGGAACGGTCTCCTACGAGCAGTACTTC.

This rearrangement joins TRBV27 to TRBJ2-7; possible D gene TRBD1, 6 bases. The CDR3 loop spans 16 amino acids. V lost 0 bases and J lost 0, with 12 bases in between. Germline V gene data show CDR1 as MNHEY and CDR2 as SMNVEV (reference sequence). The CDR3 nucleotides read TGTGCCAGCAGTTTATCACAGGGCCTCAACTCCTACGAGCAGTACTTC. Translated: CASSLSQGLNSYEQYF.

This chain uses TRBV2 with TRBJ1-5, with D tentatively TRBD1 (5 bases). Germline loops: CDR1 SNHLY, CDR2 FYNNEI. CDR3 length equals 14 residues. Trimming left V 3 bases short and J 5 bases short, with 11 bases between. As DNA, the CDR3 is TGTGCCAGCAGTGAGAACGCAGGGCATCAGCCCCAGCATTTT. It encodes CASSENAGHQPQHF.